Sequencing of this T cell receptor beta chain was carried out in a study of Graves' ophthalmopathy and Graves' hyperthyroidism. Findings and limits, study-wide: Most thyroid clonotypes with frequency above 0.001 were detected in blood too. Ophthalmopathy progression was predicted with 70.59% sensitivity and about 74% specificity.

Hyperthyroidism in these 18- to 65-year-old patients was newly diagnosed, lasting under 2 months. Certain patients were not enrolled. These were patients with other autoimmune diseases, uncontrolled infections, pregnancy or lactation. Scientists amplified the TCR beta CDR3 regions from RNA transcripts. The first-round RT-PCR employed HTBI primers together with the Qiagen OneStep RT-PCR kit. A multiplex PCR was then performed as the second round. TCRdb reprocessed the multiplex PCR reads via MiXCR and lists one record per CDR3 protein. The sample consists of roughly 610,000 distinct CDR3 sequences, around a fifth of them appearing once. In the case of this clonotype: The antigen is not known.

This clonotype was obtained from a woman under 30 with stable Graves' hyperthyroidism. Some clones in this sample may be carry-over from other donors' samples. Sequences were obtained from peripheral blood.

The CDR3 is CASTLLAGKSEQYF. The DNA for the CDR3 is TGTGCCAGCACCCTACTAGCGGGAAAGTCCGAGCAGTACTTC. This rearrangement joins TRBV6-2 or TRBV6-3 to TRBJ2-7; TRBD2 matches 10 bases. CDR3 length equals 14 residues. Germline V gene data show CDR1 as MNHEY and CDR2 as SVGEGT. V lost 7 bases and J lost 6; bases outside the gene matches: 9.